Listed below are T cell receptor beta chains from one sample, sequenced in a study of cytomegalovirus exposure and HLA in healthy donors. Clones were read by immunoSEQ multiplex PCR, and TCRdb kept only the in-frame ones, dropping some. The table shows 170,000 or so clones, with roughly 80% occurring only once. The material sequenced was PBMCs. The receptor set was obtained from a man between 50 and 59 years old in good health and CMV-seronegative. The conserved cysteine and the conserved F or W are not part of the CDR3 here. Fields, in order: clone size, V gene, CDR3 protein. Some rows have no size entry. The others give once, few or many, or a class for an expanded clone.

>NA|TRBV18
ASSLDRVRTEAF
>NA|TRBV5-1
ASSFSSSGAQY
>NA|TRBV9
ASSVAITDTQY
>NA|TRBV19
ASQTDLGAGYT
>NA|TRBV18
ASSPGQGTQTLQH
>NA|TRBV19
ASSQPGGNNRYEQY
>NA|TRBV7-9
ASTGDVRGYGYT
>few|TRBV7-9
ASSLTGNTEAF
>NA|TRBV9
ASKGPGTSVTDTQY
>NA|TRBV10-3
AITRAGETEAF
>NA|TRBV2
ASRPRTGGDSPLH
>once|TRBV4-2
ASSQEVTAGIGNEQF
>NA|TRBV2
ASTLAGGTSGANVLT
>NA|TRBV6-1
ASSGRITDTQY
>NA|TRBV18
ASSPDRAPNEKLF
>NA|TRBV7-3
ASSLNPAGSGNEQF
>NA|TRBV7-2
ASSLWGQDLSSYNEQF
>NA|TRBV6-5
ASSSTGTGNEKLF
>NA|TRBV5-1
ASSPDQGLRLEQY
>few|TRBV6-1
ASSEYGSTANEKLF
>NA|TRBV7-3
ASSPDGQGLYGYT
>NA|TRBV15
ATSKLTDTQY
>NA|TRBV7-2
ASSYRTGGNQPQH
>once|TRBV9
ASSVGQGGETQY
>NA|TRBV28
ASSPPGGKYNEQF
>NA|TRBV27
ASSSFMTGKNTEAF